This TCR beta chain was captured in a study of siplizumab effects on memory and regulatory T cells. Whole-study results and caveats: Memory T cells appeared less diverse than naive cells, which seemed to contribute substantially to alloresponse. Treatment with siplizumab left mappable alloreactive CD4+ clones averaging approximately 69% Treg-derived, compared with 25% to 30% in controls.

The protocol was immunoSEQ multiplex PCR, while the TCRdb copy is restricted to in-frame clones and leaves out a portion. The sample lists about 50,000 clones, about 94% occurring once. The CDR3 has 14 residues. V was pared by 2 bases and J by 4 bases, with 12 bases between. The germline V gene has CDR1 SGDLS and CDR2 YYNGEE. Of note for this clone: The antigen remains undetermined.

Sequenced material: CD8+ T cells sorted from blood. The V gene is TRBV9, the J gene TRBJ1-1; no firm D call. The origin of this receptor is a human donor in good health. The CDR3 loop is CASSVAPAVTEAFF. For the CDR3, the DNA is TGTGCCAGCAGCGTGGCCCCGGCTGTCACTGAAGCTTTCTTT.